This entry lists 26 T cell receptor beta chains sequenced from one sample in a study of regulatory T cells in long-lasting Graves disease. iRepertoire HTBI primers and Arm-PCR of CDR3 regions built TCR beta libraries. One entry per CDR3 protein, called by TCRdb with MiXCR from the multiplex PCR reads. Among 400,000 to 650,000 distinct CDR3 sequences listed, 15% to 20% were seen once. Time point noted: newly diagnosed GD, antithyroid drugs for less than 3 months. The TCR library was made from RNA that had been extracted from PBMCs in TRIzol. The sample was also reused in another study, on T cells in Graves' hyperthyroidism and ophthalmopathy.

The source material was peripheral blood mononuclear cells (PBMCs), sampled at new diagnosis, from a patient treated with antithyroid drugs. The receptor source for this set is a woman aged 35-60 years with Graves disease.

This clonotype was observed once. This could be a read error, since a much larger clone is one nucleotide away. The rearrangement uses TRBV29-1 and TRBJ2-5; D ambiguous. Germline CDR1 reads SQVTM; CDR2 reads ANQGSEA. This CDR3 spans 15 amino acids. This chain's CDR3 is CSVDKGSASQETQHF. Written as DNA, the CDR3 is TGCAGCGTTGATAAGGGATCGGCGTCCCAAGAGACCCAGCACTTC. The variable domain in full, with the rest retrieved from reference TRBV29-1 and TRBJ2-5, is SAVISQKPSRDICQRGTSLTIQCQVDSQVTMMFWYRQQPGQSLTLIATANQGSEATYESGFVIDKFPISRPNLTFSTLTVSNMSPEDSSIYLCSVDKGSASQETQHFGPGTRLLVL.

This clonotype was seen a few times. V usage is TRBV6-1 and J usage is TRBJ2-7, with 8 bases identical to TRBD1. Germline V gene sequence: CDR1 MNHNS, CDR2 SASEGT. The junction had 6 bases not matched to a gene; V was cut back by 6 bases and J by 2 bases. The CDR3 covers 14 residues. The CDR3, as DNA: TGTGCCAGCAGGATTGGGACAGGTACCTACGAGCAGTACTTC. It specifies CASRIGTGTYEQYF.

This clonotype was counted a few times. The V gene is TRBV4-2, the J gene TRBJ1-2, with unresolved D. The CDR3 runs 17 residues. V was shortened by 0 bases and J by 5 bases, with 19 bases between the two germline ends. In germline, CDR1 is LGHNA, CDR2 YNFKEQ. The CDR3 DNA is TGTGCCAGCAGCCAAGATCTTTGGGCAGTCCTCGGGTATGGCTACACCTTC. Translation: CASSQDLWAVLGYGYTF.

This rearrangement joins TRBV7-2 to TRBJ2-1; TRBD1 matches 9 bases. This CDR3 has 14 residues. Germline assignment: CDR1 SGHTA and CDR2 FQGNSA. Trimming cost V 3 bases and J 10 bases; bases outside gene matches: 7. The CDR3, as DNA: TGTGCCAGCAGCTTGGACAGGGGAGCACGCGAGCAGTTCTTC. This sequence encodes CASSLDRGAREQFF.

V usage is TRBV10-3 and J usage is TRBJ2-2, with 10 bases fitting TRBD1. The germline V gene has CDR1 ENHRY and CDR2 SYGVKD. J lost 3 bases, V lost 8 bases, and 6 bases had no gene match. The CDR3 consists of 15 residues. As DNA, the CDR3 is TGTGCCATCGGCGGGACAGGGGACGACACCGGGGAGCTGTTTTTT. This encodes CAIGGTGDDTGELFF.

This clonotype occurred many times. The chain uses TRBV7-9 and TRBJ1-2; tentative D call: TRBD1 (5 bases). Trimming left V 4 bases short and J 5 bases short, with 17 bases between. Germline CDR1 and CDR2: SEHNR and FQNEAQ (reference sequence). The CDR3 runs to 15 residues. The CDR3: CASSSSTRGAYGYTF. CDR3 DNA: TGTGCCAGCAGCTCCTCGACTCGTGGGGCGTATGGCTACACCTTC.

This clonotype was found many times. This rearrangement joins TRBV2 to TRBJ2-7; 8 nucleotides agree with TRBD1. Germline V gene lookup returns CDR1 SNHLY and CDR2 FYNNEI. The CDR3 loop spans 14 amino acids. Trimming took 6 bases from V and 2 from J; bases not matched to a gene: 6. For the CDR3, the DNA is TGTGCCAGCAGCAAAGACAGGGGACCCTACGAGCAGTACTTC. Residues: CASSKDRGPYEQYF.

The rearrangement uses TRBV7-9 and TRBJ1-5; D is possibly TRBD1 (5 bases). The V gene lost 1 base and the J gene lost 8 bases, with 15 bases spanning the gap. The germline gives CDR1 SEHNR, CDR2 FQNEAQ (reference sequence). CDR3 length: 15 residues. CDR3 in amino acids: CASSLGTMGREPQHF. The CDR3 DNA follows: TGTGCCAGCAGCTTAGGGACGATGGGACGCGAGCCCCAGCATTTT.

This clonotype was observed a handful of times. The V call is TRBV10-3, the J call TRBJ2-3, with 13 bases aligning to TRBD2. Unmatched junction bases numbered 7, after V lost 4 bases and J lost 3 bases. CDR1 ENHRY and CDR2 SYGVKD come from the germline V gene. The CDR3 length is 17 residues. The CDR3 nucleotides read TGTGCCATCAGTGGACTAGCGGGGGGCCCGACTACAGATACGCAGTATTTT. This codes for CAISGLAGGPTTDTQYF.

This sequence joins TRBV6-2 or TRBV6-3 and TRBJ2-6; 9 nucleotides match TRBD1. The length of the CDR3 is 16 residues. The germline gives CDR1 MNHEY, CDR2 SVGEGT. Trimming at V came to 2 bases and at J to 4 bases, leaving 3 bases not matched to a gene. CDR3 amino acids: CASSYGTGRGANVLTF. The CDR3 DNA reads TGTGCCAGCAGTTACGGGACAGGGAGGGGGGCCAACGTCCTGACTTTC.

This clonotype was detected many times. The chain has TRBV11-2 and TRBJ2-3; 12 nucleotides line up with TRBD1. V trimming: 7 bases; J trimming: 1 base; junction bases outside the gene matches: 12. The CDR3 has 18 residues. CDR1 is SGHAT and CDR2 is FQNNGV in the germline V gene. The CDR3 spells CASTQGGQGAGGTDTQYF. The CDR3 region has the DNA TGTGCCAGCACTCAGGGGGGACAGGGGGCTGGAGGCACAGATACGCAGTATTTT.

This clonotype showed up just a few times. The chain couples TRBV7-9 to TRBJ2-1, with 14 bases fitting TRBD2. The junction had 4 bases not matched to a gene; V was cut back by 1 base and J by 8 bases. Germline V gene sequence: CDR1 SEHNR, CDR2 FQNEAQ (reference sequence). The CDR3 totals 16 residues. CDR3 bases: TGTGCCAGCAGCTTAGGGGGACTAGCGGGGGCTTATGAGCAGTTCTTC. This gives the protein CASSLGGLAGAYEQFF. Full variable domain (rest looked up from reference TRBV7-9 and TRBJ2-1): DTGVSQNPRHKITKRGQNVTFRCDPISEHNRLYWYRQTLGQGPEFLTYFQNEAQLEKSRLLSDRFSAERPKGSFSTLEIQRTEQGDSAMYLCASSLGGLAGAYEQFFGPGTRLTVL.

This clonotype has a count of ten or more. The V call is TRBV28, the J call TRBJ2-5; TRBD1 matches at 8 bases. This CDR3 comprises 16 residues. After removal of 2 bases from V and 5 bases from J, the junction contained 10 bases not matched to a gene. The germline CDR1 and CDR2 sequences are MDHEN and SYDVKM. The CDR3 region is CASSLITGGSGETQYF. The CDR3 region has the DNA TGTGCCAGCAGTTTAATCACAGGGGGGTCTGGTGAGACCCAGTACTTC. Full variable domain (outside the CDR3, taken from reference TRBV28 and TRBJ2-5): DVKVTQSSRYLVKRTGEKVFLECVQDMDHENMFWYRQDPGLGLRLIYFSYDVKMKEKGDIPEGYSVSREKKERFSLILESASTNQTSMYLCASSLITGGSGETQYFGPGTRLLVL.

This clonotype was seen a handful of times. The J gene is TRBJ1-1, the V gene TRBV6-2 or TRBV6-3; D remains ambiguous. Germline V gene sequence: CDR1 MNHEY, CDR2 SVGEGT. Trimming pared 7 bases from V and 2 bases from J, leaving 17 bases between. CDR3 length: 15 amino acids. The CDR3 DNA is TGTGCCAGCACGCCAACTCAGACGGGAAACACTGAAGCTTTCTTT. Amino acid sequence: CASTPTQTGNTEAFF.

In its sample, this clonotype was seen a few times. This chain uses TRBV4-1 with TRBJ2-1, with 8 nucleotides matching TRBD1. Losses at the gene ends were 4 bases for V and 2 bases for J; bases not matched to a gene: 13. CDR1 is MGHRA, CDR2 YSYEKL, per germline. The CDR3 spans 18 residues. The CDR3 loop reads CASSRRTGQSGPYNEQFF. The CDR3 DNA reads TGCGCCAGCAGCCGTAGGACAGGGCAGTCGGGGCCCTACAATGAGCAGTTCTTC.

This clonotype was picked up many times. The CDR3: CASSSRSGDRYGYTF. The CDR3 DNA sequence: TGTGCCAGCAGCTCCCGGTCGGGGGATCGCTATGGCTACACCTTC. The rearrangement joins TRBV11-2 to TRBJ1-2, with D perhaps TRBD1 (5 bases). This CDR3 has 15 residues. The V end lost 4 bases, the J end lost 4 bases, and 16 bases lay between the germline ends. Looked up from germline, CDR1 is SGHAT and CDR2 is FQNNGV.

This clonotype occurred many times. The chain recombines TRBV7-2 with TRBJ1-1, with D perhaps TRBD1 (6 bases). Germline loops: CDR1 SGHTA, CDR2 FQGNSA. The V end lost 5 bases, the J end lost 7 bases, and 20 bases lay between the germline ends. The length of the CDR3 is 15 residues. CDR3 bases: TGTGCCAGCAGCCCAACCTTACCCGGGGGCTTTGAAGCTTTCTTT. Its protein is CASSPTLPGGFEAFF.

This clonotype was observed many times. This chain links TRBV12-3 or TRBV12-4 with TRBJ2-7, with TRBD1 matching over 8 bases. The V gene end was trimmed by 6 bases and the J gene end by 2 bases; junction bases not matched to a gene: 12. This CDR3 is 16 amino acids long. CDR3 nucleotide sequence: TGTGCCAGCAGCTTGTCCGGGGAGACAGGGGCCTACGAGCAGTACTTC. This sequence encodes CASSLSGETGAYEQYF.

This clonotype was seen repeatedly, ten times or more. The gene calls are TRBV18 and TRBJ1-1; tentative D call: TRBD1 (6 bases). This CDR3 has 15 amino acids. The germline V gene encodes CDR1 KGHSH and CDR2 LQKENI. V was cut by 4 bases and J by 3 bases, with 15 bases left in between. This chain's CDR3 is CASSLYMAGDTEAFF. CDR3 DNA: TGTGCCAGCTCACTTTATATGGCAGGGGACACTGAAGCTTTCTTT.

Remarks on this clonotype: Being one base from a much bigger clone, this may be a read error. The gene calls are TRBV27 and TRBJ2-3; tentatively, D is TRBD1 or TRBD2 (5 bases each). CDR3 length: 14 residues. The germline V gene encodes CDR1 MNHEY and CDR2 SMNVEV (reference sequence). The CDR3 loop reads CASSSSGQTDTQCF. CDR3 in DNA: TGTGCCAGCAGTTCGTCGGGGCAAACAGATACGCAGTGTTTT.

This clonotype was seen ten or more times. The CDR3 loop reads CSANSGGAYNEQFF. DNA of the CDR3: TGCAGTGCCAATAGCGGGGGGGCATACAATGAGCAGTTCTTC. The rearrangement uses TRBV20-1 and TRBJ2-1, with 11 bases lining up with TRBD2. J lost 4 bases, V lost 6 bases, and 5 bases had no gene match. Germline values: CDR1 DFQATT, CDR2 SNEGSKA (reference sequence). The CDR3 consists of 14 residues.

This clonotype has a handful of counts. The CDR3 region is CASSWAPGTASYGYTF. In DNA form, the CDR3 reads TGCGCCAGCAGCTGGGCCCCCGGGACAGCGTCGTATGGCTACACCTTC. The chain links TRBV5-1 to TRBJ1-2; 7 nucleotides agree with TRBD1. Germline CDR1 SGHRS, CDR2 YFSETQ. The length of the CDR3 is 16 residues. The J segment lost 5 bases and the V segment lost 3 bases, leaving 13 bases of the junction unmatched.

This clonotype was seen only a few times. The chain combines TRBV19 with TRBJ2-3, with D uncertain. Trimming removed 4 bases from V and 3 bases from J, with 8 bases in between. The germline gives CDR1 LNHDA, CDR2 SQIVND (reference sequence). The CDR3 has 13 residues. The CDR3 here is CASSTIGTDTQYF. CDR3 nucleotide sequence: TGTGCCAGTAGTACGATCGGAACAGATACGCAGTATTTT. The complete variable domain, with remaining parts taken from reference TRBV19 and TRBJ2-3, reads DGGITQSPKYLFRKEGQNVTLSCEQNLNHDAMYWYRQDPGQGLRLIYYSQIVNDFQKGDIAEGYSVSREKKESFPLTVTSAQKNPTAFYLCASSTIGTDTQYFGPGTRLTVL.

This clonotype was detected ten times or more. The chain carries TRBV30 and TRBJ1-1; D not resolved. Trimming left V 5 bases short and J 0 bases short, with 7 bases between. Germline V gives CDR1 GTSNPN, CDR2 SVGIG (reference sequence). The CDR3 has 12 amino acids. CDR3 region: CAWDSMNTEAFF. The DNA for the CDR3 is TGTGCCTGGGACTCCATGAACACTGAAGCTTTCTTT.

The chain links TRBV6-1 to TRBJ2-3; 7 bases are a match to TRBD1. CDR3 length: 13 residues. The ends lost 7 bases at V and 2 bases at J; junction bases unmatched: 3. Looked up from germline, CDR1 is MNHNS and CDR2 is SASEGT. As DNA, the CDR3 is TGTGCCAGCATTGGGACAGTCACAGATACGCAGTATTTT. Its translation is CASIGTVTDTQYF.

This chain joins TRBV2 and TRBJ2-1; TRBD1 is a possible D gene (5 bases). The CDR3 runs 12 residues. Germline loops: CDR1 SNHLY, CDR2 FYNNEI. The V end was cut by 3 bases, the J end by 9 bases, with 9 bases between. CDR3 in DNA: TGTGCCAGCAGTGATGGGGCGTCTGAGCAGTTCTTC. Protein product: CASSDGASEQFF.